What follows is one TCR beta chain and its context. This sample is drawn from a study of OX40 agonist ivuxolimab in advanced cancers. Germline V gene sequence: CDR1 MNHNY, CDR2 SVGAGI (reference sequence). V was pared by 7 bases and J by 6 bases, with 19 bases between. The CDR3 is 14 amino acids. Measured with immunoSEQ multiplex PCR; TCRdb has only the in-frame clones, and not every one. The sample has approximately 83,000 clones, about 85% seen once. The receptor was isolated from an adult with an advanced solid tumor such as melanoma, head and neck, liver or kidney cancer. The chain uses TRBV6-6 and TRBJ2-7; D is perhaps TRBD1 (6 bases). The material was CD4+ or CD8+ T cells sorted from blood, obtained in a trial of the OX40 agonist ivuxolimab. The DNA of the CDR3 is TGTGCCAGCACTGAGGGTCGGACAGTCTCCGAGCAGTACTTC. It specifies CASTEGRTVSEQYF.